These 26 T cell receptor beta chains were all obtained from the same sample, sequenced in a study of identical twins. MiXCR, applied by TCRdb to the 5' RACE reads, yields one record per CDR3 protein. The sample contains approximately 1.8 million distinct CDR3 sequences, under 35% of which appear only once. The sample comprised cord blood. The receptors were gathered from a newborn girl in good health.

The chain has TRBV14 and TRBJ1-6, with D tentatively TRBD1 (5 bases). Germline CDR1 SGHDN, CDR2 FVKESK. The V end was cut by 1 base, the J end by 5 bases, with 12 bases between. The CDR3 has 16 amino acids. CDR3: CASSQAGGGNNSPLHF. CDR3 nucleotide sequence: TGTGCCAGCAGCCAAGCCGGGGGGGGTAATAATTCACCCCTCCACTTT.

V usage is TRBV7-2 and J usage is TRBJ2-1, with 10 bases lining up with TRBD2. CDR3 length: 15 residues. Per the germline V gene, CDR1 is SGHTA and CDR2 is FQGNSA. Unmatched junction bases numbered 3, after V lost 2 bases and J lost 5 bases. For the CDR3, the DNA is TGTGCCAGCAGCTTAACTAGCGGGGTCAACAATGAGCAGTTCTTC. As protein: CASSLTSGVNNEQFF.

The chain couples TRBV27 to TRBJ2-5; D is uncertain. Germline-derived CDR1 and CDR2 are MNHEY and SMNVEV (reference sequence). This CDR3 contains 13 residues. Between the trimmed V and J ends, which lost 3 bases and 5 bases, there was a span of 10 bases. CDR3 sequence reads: CASSFLGPETQYF. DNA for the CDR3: TGTGCCAGCAGTTTTCTTGGCCCGGAGACCCAGTACTTC.

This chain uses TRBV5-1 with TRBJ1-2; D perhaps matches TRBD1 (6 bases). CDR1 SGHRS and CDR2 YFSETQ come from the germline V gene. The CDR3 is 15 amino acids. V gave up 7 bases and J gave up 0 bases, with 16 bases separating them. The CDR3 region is CASWPTGQANYGYTF. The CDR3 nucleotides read TGCGCCAGCTGGCCGACAGGCCAAGCTAACTATGGCTACACCTTC.

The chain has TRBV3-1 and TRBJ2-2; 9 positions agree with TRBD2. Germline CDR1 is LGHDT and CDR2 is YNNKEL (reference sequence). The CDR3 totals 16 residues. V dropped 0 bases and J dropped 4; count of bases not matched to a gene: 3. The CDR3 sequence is CASSQESGGFTGELFF. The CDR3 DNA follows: TGTGCCAGCAGCCAAGAAAGCGGGGGGTTCACCGGGGAGCTGTTTTTT.

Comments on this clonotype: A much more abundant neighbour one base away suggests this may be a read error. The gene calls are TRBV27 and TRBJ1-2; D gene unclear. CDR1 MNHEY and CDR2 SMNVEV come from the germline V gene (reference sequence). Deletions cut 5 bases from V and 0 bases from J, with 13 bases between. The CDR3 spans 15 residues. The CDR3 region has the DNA TGTGCCAGCAGTCCCCGTGCGGGAGCTAACTATGGCTACACCTTC. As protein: CASSPRAGANYGYTF.

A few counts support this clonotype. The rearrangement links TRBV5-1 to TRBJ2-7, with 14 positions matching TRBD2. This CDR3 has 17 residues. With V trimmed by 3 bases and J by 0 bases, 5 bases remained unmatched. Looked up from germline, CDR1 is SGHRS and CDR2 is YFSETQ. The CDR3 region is CASSWTSGRTSSYEQYF. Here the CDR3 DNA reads TGCGCCAGCAGCTGGACTAGCGGGAGGACCAGCTCCTACGAGCAGTACTTC.

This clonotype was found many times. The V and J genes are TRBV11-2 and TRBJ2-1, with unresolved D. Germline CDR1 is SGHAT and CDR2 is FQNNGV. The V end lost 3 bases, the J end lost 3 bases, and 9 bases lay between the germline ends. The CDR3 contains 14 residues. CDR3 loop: CASSFELGYNEQFF. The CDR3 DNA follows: TGTGCCAGCAGCTTTGAGCTAGGCTACAATGAGCAGTTCTTC.

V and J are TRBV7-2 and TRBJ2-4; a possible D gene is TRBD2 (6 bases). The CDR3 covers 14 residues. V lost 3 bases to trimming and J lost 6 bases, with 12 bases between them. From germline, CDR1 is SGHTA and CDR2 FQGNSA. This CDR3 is CASSFSMGGNIQYF. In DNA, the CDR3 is TGTGCCAGCAGCTTCTCGATGGGAGGAAACATTCAGTACTTC.

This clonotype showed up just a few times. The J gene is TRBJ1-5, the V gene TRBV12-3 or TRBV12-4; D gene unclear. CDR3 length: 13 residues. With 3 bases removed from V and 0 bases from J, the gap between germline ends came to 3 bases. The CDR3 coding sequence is TGTGCCAGCAGTTTCATTAGCAATCAGCCCCAGCATTTT. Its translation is CASSFISNQPQHF.

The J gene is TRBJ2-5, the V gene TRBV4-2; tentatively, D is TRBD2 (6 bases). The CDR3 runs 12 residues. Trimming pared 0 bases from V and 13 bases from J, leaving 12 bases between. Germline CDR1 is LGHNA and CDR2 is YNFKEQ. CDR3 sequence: CASSQDIGGRYF. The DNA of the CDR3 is TGTGCCAGCAGCCAAGATATCGGGGGAAGGTACTTC.

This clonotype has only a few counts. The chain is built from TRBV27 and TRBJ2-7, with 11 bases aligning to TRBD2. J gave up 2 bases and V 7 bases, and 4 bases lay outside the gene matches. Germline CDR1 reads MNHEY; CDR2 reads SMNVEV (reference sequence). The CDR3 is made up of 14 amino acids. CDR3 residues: CASTPSGRPYEQYF. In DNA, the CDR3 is TGTGCCAGCACCCCTAGCGGGAGGCCCTACGAGCAGTACTTC.

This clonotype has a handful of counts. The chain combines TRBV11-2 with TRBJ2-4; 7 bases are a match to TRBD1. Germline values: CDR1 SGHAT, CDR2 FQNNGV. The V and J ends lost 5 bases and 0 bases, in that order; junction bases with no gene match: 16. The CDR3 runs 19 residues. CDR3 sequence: CASSVGPDREGVAKNIQYF. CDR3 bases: TGTGCCAGCAGCGTGGGTCCTGACAGGGAAGGGGTAGCCAAAAACATTCAGTACTTC.

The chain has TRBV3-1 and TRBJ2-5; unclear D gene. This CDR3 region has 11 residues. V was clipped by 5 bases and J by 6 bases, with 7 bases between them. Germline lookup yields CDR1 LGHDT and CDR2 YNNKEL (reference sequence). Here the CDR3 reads CASSATQTQYF. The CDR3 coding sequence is TGTGCCAGCAGCGCAACACAGACCCAGTACTTC.

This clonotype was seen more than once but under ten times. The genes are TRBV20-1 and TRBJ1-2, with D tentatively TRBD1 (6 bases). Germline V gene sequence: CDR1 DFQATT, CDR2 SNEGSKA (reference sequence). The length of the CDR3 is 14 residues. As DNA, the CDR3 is TGCAATCCCTCTCGACAGGTTCTTAACTATGGCTACACCTTC. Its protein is CNPSRQVLNYGYTF.

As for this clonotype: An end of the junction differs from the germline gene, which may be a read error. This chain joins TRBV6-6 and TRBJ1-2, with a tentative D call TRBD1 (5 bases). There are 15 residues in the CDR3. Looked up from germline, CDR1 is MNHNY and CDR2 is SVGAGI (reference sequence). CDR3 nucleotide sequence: TGTGCCGGCAGCCGCCAGGGCCCCACAATGGGGGGCTACACCTTC. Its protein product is CAGSRQGPTMGGYTF.

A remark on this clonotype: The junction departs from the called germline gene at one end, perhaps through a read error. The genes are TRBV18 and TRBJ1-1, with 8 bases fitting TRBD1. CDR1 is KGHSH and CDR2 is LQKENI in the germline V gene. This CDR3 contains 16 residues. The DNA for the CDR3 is TGTGCCAGCTCACCCACAGGGGGATTACGGAACACTGAAGTTTTCTTT. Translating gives CASSPTGGLRNTEVFF.

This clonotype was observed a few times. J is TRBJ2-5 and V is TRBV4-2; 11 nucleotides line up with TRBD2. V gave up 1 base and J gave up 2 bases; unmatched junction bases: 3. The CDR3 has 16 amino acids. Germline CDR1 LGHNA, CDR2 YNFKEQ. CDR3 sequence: CASSQGGTSGQETQYF. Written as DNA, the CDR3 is TGTGCCAGCAGCCAAGGTGGGACTAGCGGACAAGAGACCCAGTACTTC.

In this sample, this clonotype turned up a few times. For the CDR3, the DNA is TGTGCCAGCATTAGGGGTCGGGACTACGAGCAGTACTTC. It translates to CASIRGRDYEQYF. This chain uses TRBV6-6 with TRBJ2-7, with D possibly called TRBD1 or TRBD2 (5 bases each). Trimming took 7 bases from V and 3 from J, leaving 13 bases between them. The germline V gene has CDR1 MNHNY and CDR2 SVGAGI (reference sequence). CDR3 length: 13 residues.

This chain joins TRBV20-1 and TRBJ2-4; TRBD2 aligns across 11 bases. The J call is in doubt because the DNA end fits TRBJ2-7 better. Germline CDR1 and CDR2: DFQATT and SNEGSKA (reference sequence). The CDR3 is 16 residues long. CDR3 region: CSATGTSGREPYEQYF. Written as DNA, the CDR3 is TGCAGTGCGACCGGGACTAGCGGCAGGGAACCCTACGAGCAGTACTTC.

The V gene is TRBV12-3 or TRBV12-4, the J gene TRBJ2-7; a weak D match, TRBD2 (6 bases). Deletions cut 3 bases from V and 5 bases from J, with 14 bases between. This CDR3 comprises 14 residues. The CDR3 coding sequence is TGTGCCAGCAGTTTGGGCGGGACTTTTCACGAGCAGTACTTC. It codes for CASSLGGTFHEQYF.

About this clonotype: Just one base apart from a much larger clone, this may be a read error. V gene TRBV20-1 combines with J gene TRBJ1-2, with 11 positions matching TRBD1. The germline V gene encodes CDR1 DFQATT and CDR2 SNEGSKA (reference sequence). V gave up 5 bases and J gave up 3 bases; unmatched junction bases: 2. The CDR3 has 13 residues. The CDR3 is CSAWTGGDYGYTF. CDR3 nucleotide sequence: TGCAGTGCTTGGACAGGGGGCGACTATGGCTACACCTTC.

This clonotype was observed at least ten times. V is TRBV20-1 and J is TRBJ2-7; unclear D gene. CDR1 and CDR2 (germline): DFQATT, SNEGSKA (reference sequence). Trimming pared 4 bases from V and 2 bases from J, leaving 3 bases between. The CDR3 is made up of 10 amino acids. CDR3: CSATPYEQYF. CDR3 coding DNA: TGCAGTGCTACCCCCTACGAGCAGTACTTC.

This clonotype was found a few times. In DNA, the CDR3 is TGTGCCAGCGAGGGGACAGGTCGAGGGGATACGCAGTATTTT. Amino acids: CASEGTGRGDTQYF. This rearrangement joins TRBV12-3 or TRBV12-4 to TRBJ2-3; 8 bases line up with TRBD1. V shed 8 bases and J 6 bases; nucleotides not matched to a gene: 10. The CDR3 is 14 amino acids.

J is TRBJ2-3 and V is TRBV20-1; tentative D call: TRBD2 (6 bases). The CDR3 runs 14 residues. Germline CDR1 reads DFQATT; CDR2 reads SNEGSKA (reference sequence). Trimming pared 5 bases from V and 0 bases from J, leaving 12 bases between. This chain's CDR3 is CSAPGLQSTDTQYF. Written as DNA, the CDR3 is TGCAGTGCTCCGGGACTCCAAAGCACAGATACGCAGTATTTT.

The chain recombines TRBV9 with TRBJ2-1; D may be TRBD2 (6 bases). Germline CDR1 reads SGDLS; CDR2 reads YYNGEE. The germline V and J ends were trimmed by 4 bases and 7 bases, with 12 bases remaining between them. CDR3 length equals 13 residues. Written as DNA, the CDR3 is TGTGCCAGCAGCAATAACCGGGGGAATGAGCAGTTCTTC. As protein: CASSNNRGNEQFF.